The present TCR beta chain was sequenced within a study of PD-1 blockade in classical Hodgkin lymphoma. All the patients suffered relapse after autologous stem cell transplantation, and brentuximab vedotin exposure differed. Thawed PBMCs supplied CD8+ T cells via magnetic negative selection. Germline V gene lookup returns CDR1 MGHRA and CDR2 YSYEKL. The CDR3 extends over 15 amino acids. The V end lost 4 bases, the J end lost 7 bases, and 19 bases lay between the germline ends. Profiled with immunoSEQ multiplex PCR; TCRdb holds only in-frame clones, not every one. This sample has a few thousand clones, with about two thirds found just once.

The source material was CD8+ T cells from blood, sampled at baseline. The sequence came from a human donor with classical Hodgkin lymphoma. The chain is built from TRBV4-1 and TRBJ2-5, with D perhaps given as TRBD1 or TRBD2 (5 bases each). CDR3 sequence reads: CASSPGLTGRGTQYF. DNA of the CDR3: TGCGCCAGCAGCCCAGGCCTCACGGGGCGTGGGACCCAGTACTTC.